Following are 3 T cell receptor beta chains from one sample sequenced in a study of shared clonotypes between healthy human individuals. The data were produced by immunoSEQ multiplex PCR, yet TCRdb's version contains in-frame clones alone and is incomplete. The repertoire holds roughly 2,300,000 clones, with about nine tenths as singletons. The sequencing input was naive CD4+ T cells from PBMCs. Subset reported: CD45RA+ positively selected. The source is a man between 18 and 35 years old in good health. Some clones in this sample may be carry-over from other donors' samples.

The chain uses TRBV7-2 and TRBJ2-1, with D unclear. The length of the CDR3 is 12 residues. Trimming cost V 3 bases and J 10 bases, with 10 bases left between them. The germline V gene encodes CDR1 SGHTA and CDR2 FQGNSA. CDR3 coding DNA: TGTGCCAGCAGCTTCGCAGGAAGGGAGCAGTTCTTC. Translation gives CASSFAGREQFF.

The gene calls are TRBV7-2 and TRBJ2-1, with TRBD2 identical over 9 bases. CDR1 and CDR2 (germline): SGHTA, FQGNSA. The trim removed 5 bases at V and 8 bases at J, leaving 7 bases unmatched. This CDR3 comprises 14 residues. In DNA form, the CDR3 reads TGTGCCAGCAGCACCAGCGGGAGGTTTTATGAGCAGTTCTTC. The encoded protein is CASSTSGRFYEQFF.

The chain couples TRBV5-1 to TRBJ2-5, with 7 bases aligning to TRBD1. V was pared by 1 base and J by 5 bases, with 8 bases of the junction left unmatched. CDR3 length equals 15 residues. Germline CDR1 SGHRS, CDR2 YFSETQ. DNA for the CDR3: TGCGCCAGCAGCTTGTGGTCAACGGGACAGGAGACCCAGTACTTC. This sequence encodes CASSLWSTGQETQYF.